This is a list of T cell receptor beta chains from one sample in a study of cytomegalovirus exposure and HLA in healthy donors. TCRdb's copy holds only in-frame clones and misses some; the assay was immunoSEQ multiplex PCR. Among about 220,000 clones listed, roughly 82% were seen once. The specimen was PBMCs. Receptors originate from a woman in her 40s in good health and CMV-seropositive. The CDR3 runs from the conserved cysteine through the conserved F or W. D genes are given only for firm matches. Not all rows give a size; the values are once, few, many and, for expanded clones, a class.

>NA|TRBD2|TRBV27|TRBJ2-1|18
CASRTLGLAGGPLVEQFF
TGTGCCAGCAGGACCCTCGGACTAGCGGGGGGGCCATTGGTTGAGCAGTTCTTC
>NA|NA|TRBV6-6|TRBJ2-7|15
CASSYANHRPYEQYF
TGTGCCAGCAGTTACGCAAACCACAGACCCTACGAGCAGTACTTC
>NA|NA|TRBV11-2|TRBJ2-2|16
CASSLASPGVTGELFF
TGTGCCAGCAGCTTAGCGAGTCCAGGGGTTACCGGGGAGCTGTTTTTT
>NA|NA|TRBV11-3|TRBJ1-2|15
CASSSTDSANYGYTF
TGTGCCAGCAGCTCCACAGACAGCGCTAACTATGGCTACACCTTC
>NA|TRBD1|TRBV27|TRBJ2-1|16
CASSDAAQGLSYEQFF
TGTGCCAGCAGTGATGCGGCACAGGGGCTAAGTTATGAGCAGTTCTTC
>NA|TRBD1|TRBV5-4|TRBJ1-5|15
CASSRDRGSGQPQHF
TGTGCCAGCAGCCGGGACAGAGGGAGTGGGCAGCCCCAGCATTTT
>NA|TRBD2|TRBV9|TRBJ2-5|16
CASSTQEGSGRGDQYF
TGTGCCAGCAGCACCCAGGAGGGTAGCGGGAGGGGAGACCAGTACTTC
>NA|NA|TRBV4-3|TRBJ2-7|14
CASSRSDTSYEQYF
TGCGCCAGCAGCCGGTCGGACACCTCCTACGAGCAGTACTTC
>NA|TRBD2|TRBV4-1|TRBJ2-7|18
CASSQVAAGLAAPYEQYF
TGCGCCAGCAGCCAAGTCGCGGCGGGACTAGCGGCCCCCTACGAGCAGTACTTC
>NA|TRBD1|TRBV28|TRBJ1-4|22
CATQSTGEYTRLEYATNEKLFF
TGTGCCACCCAATCCACAGGGGAGTACACCCGCTTAGAATATGCAACTAATGAAAAACTGTTTTTT
>NA|NA|TRBV11-3|TRBJ1-4|14
CASSQRLSSEKLFF
TGTGCCAGCAGCCAACGACTCTCGAGTGAAAAACTGTTTTTT
>NA|NA|TRBV19|TRBJ1-1|14
CASSILGQGPEAFF
TGTGCCAGTAGTATCCTGGGACAAGGGCCTGAAGCTTTCTTT
>NA|NA|TRBV5-1|TRBJ2-3|15
CASSMGGRSTDTQYF
TGCGCCAGCAGCATGGGCGGGCGTAGCACAGATACGCAGTATTTT
>once|TRBD2|TRBV11-3|TRBJ2-1|16
CASSLRSLAGANEQFF
TGTGCCAGCAGCTTACGATCGCTAGCGGGCGCTAATGAGCAGTTCTTC
>once|TRBD1|TRBV18|TRBJ1-5|14
CASSSTGGRQPQHF
TGTGCCAGCTCATCTACAGGGGGGAGGCAGCCCCAGCATTTT
>NA|NA|TRBV5-3|TRBJ1-2|14
CARSLPPGYYGYTF
TGTGCCAGAAGCTTGCCGCCGGGGTACTATGGCTACACCTTC
>NA|TRBD1|TRBV5-4|TRBJ2-7|13
CASSSQGAGEQYF
TGTGCCAGCAGCTCACAGGGGGCAGGCGAGCAGTACTTC
>few|NA|TRBV28|TRBJ2-4|15
CASSPAGRAKNIQYF
TGTGCCAGCAGCCCCGCGGGACGGGCCAAAAACATTCAGTACTTC
>NA|TRBD1|TRBV5-1|TRBJ1-4|15
CASSSAGGTNEKLFF
TGCGCCAGCAGCTCGGCAGGGGGGACTAATGAAAAACTGTTTTTT
>NA|TRBD1|TRBV4-3|TRBJ2-7|16
CASSQSSDRGLYEQYF
TGCGCCAGCAGCCAATCCTCCGACAGGGGGCTCTACGAGCAGTACTTC
>NA|TRBD1|TRBV5-4|TRBJ2-5|13
CASSFGTGMVQYF
TGTGCCAGCAGCTTTGGGACAGGGATGGTGCAGTACTTC
>NA|NA|TRBV14|TRBJ2-3|13
CASSPGVSDTQYF
TGTGCCAGCAGCCCGGGGGTGTCAGATACGCAGTATTTT
>NA|NA|TRBV6-6|TRBJ2-5|12
CATMTGQETQYF
TGTGCCACTATGACGGGCCAAGAGACCCAGTACTTC
>NA|NA|TRBV6-5|TRBJ1-5|14
CASSIGQNNQPQHF
TGTGCCAGCAGCATCGGACAGAACAATCAGCCCCAGCATTTT
>NA|NA|TRBV5-6|TRBJ1-1|15
CASSPGWGGNTEAFF
TGTGCCAGCAGCCCGGGATGGGGTGGGAACACTGAAGCTTTCTTT
>NA|NA|TRBV7-3|TRBJ2-1|13
CASSLTGDNEQFF
TGTGCCAGCAGCTTAACCGGGGACAATGAGCAGTTCTTC
>once|NA|TRBV6-5|TRBJ2-1|11
CASSNYNEQFF
TGTGCCAGCAGCAATTACAATGAGCAGTTCTTC
>NA|TRBD1|TRBV30|TRBJ1-1|14
CAWSKTGRWTEAFF
TGTGCCTGGAGTAAGACAGGGAGGTGGACTGAAGCTTTCTTT